This TCR beta chain was recovered during a study of shared clonotypes between healthy human individuals (dated by TCRdb to about 2020). With regard to the full study: Three men and a couple of women, aged 18 to 49 years, made up the cohort. Libraries were prepared and TCR repertoires were sequenced by different laboratories using diverse techniques, in order to increase sequencing depth and limit assay-specific biases. To estimate repertoire size and how much clonotypes are shared between individuals, the study performed deep sequencing of blood TCR repertoires from roughly five healthy adults. Each donor's leukapheresis produced roughly between roughly 0.94 and 9.5 billion PBMCs. For each donor, three plates each were used for CD4 naive and CD4 memory, two plates were used for CD8 naive, and one plate was used for CD8 memory.

TCR CDR3 regions were amplified from genomic DNA by multiplex PCR using the deep immunoSEQ assay. Extracted genomic DNA from each cell subset was distributed evenly across all wells of several immunoSEQ 96-well plates, and each plate was treated as a replicate. Each replicate PCR for sorted subsets received around 0.2 ug genomic DNA, equal to some 32,000 T cell genomes. Purified libraries were quantified with a Qubit 3.0 fluorometer, sized on a Bioanalyzer 2100, and re-quantified with the KAPA Library Quantification kit. Every immunoSEQ 96-well plate was sequenced on a dedicated single-read 150-cycle Illumina NextSeq 550 flow cell. The paper's processing steps were these. Because the immunoSEQ output included only junctional sequences and no quality scores, the filtering could not be the same as the filtering used for full-length reads. To assign V/J genes and CDR3, sequences were annotated using PyIR, a Python wrapper for IgBLAST v1.9, with IMGT germline references. Reads with weak V/J assignments (E-value above 1e-6), missing CDR3, stop codons, out-of-frame junctions, or ambiguous translated residues were removed. V3J clonotypes were defined as sequences sharing the same inferred V gene, J gene, and CDR3 amino acid sequence. To compute the percentage overlap between repertoires, the number of shared unique clonotypes was divided by the size of the smaller repertoire. RTK rarefaction, the Chao1 estimator, and Recon v2.1 estimates of unobserved clonotypes were used to assess repertoire richness. Generation probabilities were computed with OLGA for all TCRbeta clonotypes obtained by the gDNA method from several donors. TCRdb's version of the immuneACCESS table is confined to in-frame rearrangements and falls short of the full clone set. An unresolved V gene accounts for under half of the shortfall where checked; the remainder is of unknown origin. The V and J calls and the clone size are those of that table, but D and trimming were determined from the DNA. Counted in this sample were 2 million to 2.5 million clones; 95% of them appeared once. The top ten hold under 0.15% of the sample.

On this clone: Its cognate antigen has yet to be identified. No base-level quality is on record; no much larger clone is a single base apart.

As encoded in the germline V gene (reference sequence), CDR1 is SEHNR while CDR2 is FQNEAQ. The CDR3, from cysteine to phenylalanine, totals 15 residues. The kept DNA is CDR3 alone, 45 bases in frame from the first base. The V end gives up 1 base and the J end 4 bases, leaving 4 bases in the junction not matched to a gene. The investigation overall reported the following: Only blood was sampled, and tissue TCR repertoires likely differ from those in blood. Incomplete sequencing was indicated by rarefaction of sorted-subset datasets, despite the large sequencing depth. Sharing across several donors was observed for approximately 5% of naive CD4, over 3% of naive CD8, over 2% of memory CD4, and approximately 0.41% of memory CD8 clonotypes. Pairwise subsampling led to the expectation that sequencing depth would affect the degree of clonotype sharing among donors. The small number of donors limited the genetic and exposure-history diversity represented. Clonotypes shared by all four sorted-subset donors showed higher generation probabilities than non-shared clonotypes. Estimated clonotype richness was generally larger for naive than for memory subsets.

Healthy HIV-negative adults with no recently reported acute infections or vaccinations were included as donors. Every donor was a Caucasian adult residing in Nashville, Tennessee, USA. CD4+ T cells were enriched by magnetic negative selection; naive cells were then positively selected on CD45RA, and the negative fraction formed the memory subset. Blood was collected by leukapheresis, and PBMCs were isolated by Ficoll-Histopaque density gradient centrifugation and then cryopreserved in liquid nitrogen vapor phase. Purity and quantity of every magnetically sorted T cell population were checked by analytical flow cytometry. Genomic DNA was isolated from each sorted fraction and quantified by UV absorbance on a Nanodrop 2000c.

This sequence originates from a man between 18 and 35 years old in good health. The sample consisted of naive CD4+ T cells sorted from blood. The cell subset or site label on this specimen signifies: CD45RA+ positively selected. Recombination connected TRBV7-9 to TRBJ2-3, with 8 bases matching TRBD1. The encoded CDR3 is CASSLEAGGADTQYF. The nucleotide sequence is given as TGTGCCAGCAGCTTAGAGGCAGGGGGCGCAGATACGCAGTATTTT.